This TCR beta chain was found in a study of technical replicates of blood from several donors. TCRdb's table, derived via immunoSEQ multiplex PCR, lists solely in-frame clones and lacks some. Here the sample spans 60,000 to 85,000 clones, approximately 97% being singletons. The receptor's source is a human donor in good health. Sequencing input: T cells isolated from PBMCs.

For the CDR3, the DNA is TGTGCCAGCAGTCCACCGGGTTTTAATCAGCCCCAGCATTTT. Translation gives CASSPPGFNQPQHF. The J gene is TRBJ1-5, the V gene TRBV27; D is ambiguous. V was clipped by 5 bases and J by 4 bases, with 12 bases between them. CDR1 and CDR2 (germline): MNHEY, SMNVEV (reference sequence). This CDR3 is 14 amino acids long.